Following are 25 T cell receptor beta chains from one sample sequenced in a study of cytomegalovirus exposure and HLA in healthy donors. Primers for the PCR totalled 60 Vbeta and 13 Jbeta. Profiling relied on immunoSEQ multiplex PCR, and the TCRdb table lists in-frame clones only, not all of them. The sample carries some 88,000 clones, 63% recorded once. Sequencing was performed on PBMCs. The receptors were gathered from a woman aged 25 to 39 in good health and CMV-seronegative.

The V and J genes are TRBV6-4 and TRBJ2-1; TRBD2 aligns across 16 bases. Germline CDR1 MRHNA, CDR2 SNTAGT. This CDR3 has 15 amino acids. The V segment lost 6 bases and the J segment 9 bases; nucleotides outside the gene matches: 5. CDR3 nucleotide sequence: TGTGCCAGCAGGGGACTAGCGGGAGGGCACGGTGAGCAGTTCTTC. Protein product: CASRGLAGGHGEQFF.

J is TRBJ2-1 and V is TRBV5-1, with 8 bases fitting TRBD2. After removal of 9 bases from V and 2 bases from J, the junction contained 7 bases not matched to a gene. In germline, CDR1 is SGHRS, CDR2 YFSETQ. The CDR3 runs 14 residues. The CDR3 coding sequence is TGCGCCACCGGACCGGGACTAGCCTACAATGAGCAGTTCTTC. Its translation is CATGPGLAYNEQFF.

This chain uses TRBV18 with TRBJ1-6, with D possibly being TRBD1 (5 bases). Trimming left V 6 bases short and J 10 bases short, with 13 bases between. CDR3 length equals 13 residues. Germline lookup yields CDR1 KGHSH and CDR2 LQKENI. The CDR3 protein is CASSIDRGSPLHF. The CDR3 DNA follows: TGTGCCAGCTCCATAGACCGGGGGTCACCCCTCCACTTT.

The chain links TRBV7-2 to TRBJ1-1, with 7 bases fitting TRBD1. This CDR3 spans 15 amino acids. Germline loops: CDR1 SGHTA, CDR2 FQGNSA. The trim removed 5 bases at V and 1 base at J, leaving 7 bases unmatched. CDR3 nucleotide sequence: TGTGCCAGCAGCACTCGACAGGGTAGGAACACTGAAGCTTTCTTT. Translated, it gives CASSTRQGRNTEAFF.

This sequence joins TRBV10-3 and TRBJ1-1; D is possibly TRBD1 (5 bases). Germline assignment: CDR1 ENHRY and CDR2 SYGVKD. V was shortened by 8 bases and J by 7 bases, with 14 bases between the two germline ends. The CDR3 totals 12 residues. This CDR3 is CAIGGGRNEAFF. The DNA of the CDR3 is TGTGCCATCGGGGGAGGGAGGAATGAAGCTTTCTTT.

This clone appeared a few times. V is TRBV9 and J is TRBJ1-2; unclear D gene. The CDR3 has 13 residues. Germline values: CDR1 SGDLS, CDR2 YYNGEE. Between the trimmed V and J ends, which lost 0 bases and 8 bases, there was a span of 11 bases. The CDR3 is CASSVATSGGYTF. The CDR3 nucleotides are TGTGCCAGCAGCGTAGCGACATCTGGGGGCTACACCTTC.

The chain joins TRBV28 to TRBJ2-3; D might be TRBD2 (5 bases). The ends were cut back, 8 bases at V and 1 base at J, with 22 bases in the middle. The CDR3 runs 17 residues. CDR1 is MDHEN, CDR2 SYDVKM, per germline. For the CDR3, the DNA is TGTGCCAGCCCTCCTTCCCCAGCCCGGGGAGGCACAGATACGCAGTATTTT. Encoded protein: CASPPSPARGGTDTQYF. The complete variable domain, with remaining parts taken from reference TRBV28 and TRBJ2-3, reads DVKVTQSSRYLVKRTGEKVFLECVQDMDHENMFWYRQDPGLGLRLIYFSYDVKMKEKGDIPEGYSVSREKKERFSLILESASTNQTSMYLCASPPSPARGGTDTQYFGPGTRLTVL.

There are a few counts of this clone. Other DNA sequences within the sample encode an identical CDR3. V and J are TRBV7-2 and TRBJ2-7; the match to TRBD1 covers 11 bases. Trimming removed 1 base from V and 2 bases from J; junction bases left unmatched: 7. Germline V gene data show CDR1 as SGHTA and CDR2 as FQGNSA. There are 17 residues in the CDR3. The CDR3 is CASSLVFPGQGAYEQYF. The CDR3 bases are TGTGCCAGCAGCTTAGTATTTCCGGGACAGGGGGCCTACGAGCAGTACTTC.

The chain uses TRBV5-8 and TRBJ1-2; 8 bases agree with TRBD1. After removal of 0 bases from V and 1 base from J, the junction contained 5 bases not matched to a gene. The CDR3 length is 16 residues. Germline V gives CDR1 SGHTS, CDR2 YDEGEE. CDR3 loop: CASSLAGTGSNYGYTF. The DNA of the CDR3 is TGTGCCAGCAGCTTGGCCGGGACAGGTAGTAACTATGGCTACACCTTC.

V gene TRBV19 combines with J gene TRBJ1-1, with D possibly TRBD1 on 6 matching bases. CDR3 length: 14 amino acids. In germline, CDR1 is LNHDA, CDR2 SQIVND (reference sequence). V was clipped by 1 base and J by 3 bases, with 9 bases between them. CDR3 loop: CASSIAGGYTEAFF. In nucleotides, the CDR3 is TGTGCCAGTAGTATAGCTGGGGGCTACACTGAAGCTTTCTTT. Combining the CDR3 with reference TRBV19 and TRBJ1-1 gives the whole variable domain DGGITQSPKYLFRKEGQNVTLSCEQNLNHDAMYWYRQDPGQGLRLIYYSQIVNDFQKGDIAEGYSVSREKKESFPLTVTSAQKNPTAFYLCASSIAGGYTEAFFGQGTRLTVV.

The table lists this clone with a few counts. The V call is TRBV7-9, the J call TRBJ2-7; TRBD1 matches at 7 bases. CDR1 is SEHNR, CDR2 FQNEAQ, per germline (reference sequence). CDR3 size: 13 residues. V shed 4 bases and J 1 base; nucleotides not matched to a gene: 1. The CDR3: CASSSQGSYEQYF. DNA of the CDR3: TGTGCCAGCAGCTCACAGGGGTCCTACGAGCAGTACTTC.

This clone was seen only a few times. The rearrangement links TRBV19 to TRBJ1-4; 7 bases fit TRBD1. Unmatched junction bases numbered 7, after V lost 5 bases and J lost 7 bases. The CDR3 is 14 residues long. Germline V lookup: CDR1 LNHDA, CDR2 SQIVND (reference sequence). CDR3 protein: CASSLTGYGEKLFF. In DNA, the CDR3 is TGTGCCAGTAGTCTGACAGGGTACGGTGAAAAACTGTTTTTT.

The chain uses TRBV6-6 and TRBJ2-3; 7 bases map to TRBD2. CDR1 is MNHNY, CDR2 SVGAGI, per germline (reference sequence). The CDR3 contains 15 residues. V gave up 7 bases and J gave up 1 base; unmatched junction bases: 8. The DNA for the CDR3 is TGTGCCAGCACCCCCGGGGGGTCTCGCACAGATACGCAGTATTTT. This encodes CASTPGGSRTDTQYF.

This chain joins TRBV27 and TRBJ1-2, with D uncertain. Per germline, CDR1 MNHEY and CDR2 SMNVEV (reference sequence). Between the trimmed V and J ends, which lost 0 bases and 4 bases, there was a span of 12 bases. The CDR3 runs to 15 residues. The CDR3 coding sequence is TGTGCCAGCAGTTTATCGACGGGGAATAGCTATGGCTACACCTTC. It yields the protein CASSLSTGNSYGYTF.

This chain connects TRBV7-9 to TRBJ1-4; D may be TRBD1 (6 bases). Trimming cost V 1 base and J 4 bases, with 7 bases left between them. Germline V gene data show CDR1 as SEHNR and CDR2 as FQNEAQ (reference sequence). There are 14 residues in the CDR3. The CDR3 DNA reads as TGTGCCAGCAGCTTAGTAGGGGGTAATGAAAAACTGTTTTTT. Translating gives CASSLVGGNEKLFF.

The chain links TRBV2 to TRBJ1-1; no definite D call. The CDR3 covers 18 residues. Germline CDR1 is SNHLY and CDR2 is FYNNEI. Between the trimmed V and J ends, which lost 6 bases and 0 bases, there was a span of 23 bases. As DNA, the CDR3 is TGTGCCAGCAGCCAAGCGCGGGGAGAGAGCACCATGAACACTGAAGCTTTCTTT. Translated: CASSQARGESTMNTEAFF.

This rearrangement joins TRBV19 to TRBJ2-1; 7 nucleotides agree with TRBD1. CDR3 length equals 15 residues. Germline trimming cut 1 base from V and 5 bases from J; bases unmatched to any gene: 5. Germline values: CDR1 LNHDA, CDR2 SQIVND (reference sequence). The CDR3 DNA sequence: TGTGCCAGTAGTATAGGACAGGGCTTCAACAATGAGCAGTTCTTC. Protein: CASSIGQGFNNEQFF.

CDR3 loop: CASPVGGGTYEQYF. The CDR3 bases are TGCGCCAGCCCGGTCGGGGGAGGGACCTACGAGCAGTACTTC. The chain joins TRBV23-1 to TRBJ2-7, with TRBD2 matching over 7 bases. TRBV23-1 is flagged as an ORF with uncertain function. Germline trimming cut 8 bases from V and 2 bases from J; bases unmatched to any gene: 9. CDR3 size: 14 residues.

The chain couples TRBV5-6 to TRBJ2-7; 11 nucleotides agree with TRBD2. V dropped 4 bases and J dropped 8; count of bases not matched to a gene: 14. Germline values: CDR1 SGHDT, CDR2 YYEEEE. The CDR3 runs to 16 residues. The CDR3 here is CASSPGTSGSLRQQYF. In DNA, the CDR3 is TGTGCCAGCAGCCCCGGGACTAGCGGATCCCTACGACAGCAGTACTTC.

This clone was seen a single time. The chain is built from TRBV6-1 and TRBJ1-2; 8 positions agree with TRBD1. From germline, CDR1 is MNHNS and CDR2 SASEGT. V lost 6 bases and J lost 4; bases outside the gene matches: 4. CDR3 size: 13 residues. DNA of the CDR3: TGTGCCAGCAGCCTGGGACAGGTCTATGGCTACACCTTC. Translating it yields CASSLGQVYGYTF.

The chain recombines TRBV6-6 with TRBJ2-1; tentatively, D is TRBD2 (6 bases). Between the trimmed V and J ends, which lost 5 bases and 4 bases, there was a span of 12 bases. The germline V gene has CDR1 MNHNY and CDR2 SVGAGI (reference sequence). The CDR3 contains 14 residues. The CDR3 loop is CASSPGTFYNEQFF. Written as DNA, the CDR3 is TGTGCCAGCAGTCCCGGGACTTTTTACAATGAGCAGTTCTTC.

This clone has at least ten counts. The chain recombines TRBV7-9 with TRBJ2-3, with 7 nucleotides matching TRBD1. The V segment lost 6 bases and the J segment 2 bases; nucleotides outside the gene matches: 5. This CDR3 is built from 14 residues. The germline CDR1 and CDR2 sequences are SEHNR and FQNEAQ (reference sequence). Here the CDR3 DNA reads TGTGCCAGCAGAGGGGGCACAATCACAGATACGCAGTATTTT. Translating it yields CASRGGTITDTQYF.

The chain uses TRBV2 and TRBJ2-7; D is unresolved. Trimming pared 4 bases from V and 3 bases from J, leaving 7 bases between. Germline CDR1 and CDR2: SNHLY and FYNNEI. CDR3 length equals 12 residues. The CDR3 nucleotides are TGTGCCAGCAGTGCCCGGGTCTACGAGCAGTACTTC. This gives the protein CASSARVYEQYF.

This clone showed up just a few times. The chain carries TRBV5-1 and TRBJ2-3; D possibly corresponds to TRBD2 (6 bases). The V gene lost 2 bases and the J gene lost 4 bases, with 8 bases spanning the gap. The CDR3 runs 13 residues. In germline, CDR1 is SGHRS, CDR2 YFSETQ. The CDR3 protein is CASSLGGADTQYF. DNA for the CDR3: TGCGCCAGCAGCTTAGGCGGGGCAGATACGCAGTATTTT.

The chain employs TRBV4-1 and TRBJ1-2; TRBD1 is a possible D gene (5 bases). The length of the CDR3 is 17 residues. Per germline, CDR1 MGHRA and CDR2 YSYEKL. V lost 1 base and J lost 4, with 19 bases in between. DNA for the CDR3: TGCGCCAGCAGCCAAGTCCTTAAGGGGACTGGGATCTATGGCTACACCTTC. Translated: CASSQVLKGTGIYGYTF.